The T cell receptor (delta chain) under discussion was sequenced for a study of gamma-delta T cells after stem cell transplantation. TCRdb re-called the RT-PCR reads via CATT. The table has about 900 delta-chain clones, 2.8% seen once. This CDR3 has 18 residues. V lost 0 bases and J lost 4; bases outside the gene matches: 15. The germline CDR1 and CDR2 sequences are GEAIGNYY and EKD. The table lists this clone with a few counts. A far bigger clonotype differs at one base, so this is likely a read error. Additional DNA sequences in this sample encode the identical CDR3. The specimen sequenced was gamma-delta T cells. This TCR was sampled from a human donor. It is not recorded whose cells these are; they may come from a transplant donor. V is TRDV2 and J is TRDJ1; TRDD2 matches at 8 bases. The CDR3 nucleotides read TGTGCCTGTGACACCCTTCCTACTCTACAAGGGGAGCTCGATAAACTCATCTTT. Protein sequence: CACDTLPTLQGELDKLIF.